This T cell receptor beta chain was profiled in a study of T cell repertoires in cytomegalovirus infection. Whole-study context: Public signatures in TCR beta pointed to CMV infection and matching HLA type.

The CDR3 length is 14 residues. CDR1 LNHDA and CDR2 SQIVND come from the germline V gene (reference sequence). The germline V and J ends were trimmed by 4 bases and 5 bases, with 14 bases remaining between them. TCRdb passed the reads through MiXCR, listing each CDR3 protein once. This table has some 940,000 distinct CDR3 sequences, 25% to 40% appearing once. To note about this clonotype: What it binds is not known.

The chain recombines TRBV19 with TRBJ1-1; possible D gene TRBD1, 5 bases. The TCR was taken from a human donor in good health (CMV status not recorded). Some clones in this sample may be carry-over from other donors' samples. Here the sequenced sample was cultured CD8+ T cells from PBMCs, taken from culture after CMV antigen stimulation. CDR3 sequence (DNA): TGTGCCAGTAGTACGACCTCAGGGTGGACTGAAGCTTTCTTT. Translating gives CASSTTSGWTEAFF.